The T cell receptor (beta chain) described here comes from a study of cytomegalovirus exposure and HLA in healthy donors. The study, taken as a whole, reports: Trimming of TCR beta V- and J-genes showed a link, identified in a later analysis, to a missense DCLRE1C variant. It has been reported that TCR beta sequences accurately predicted the HLA-A and HLA-B alleles of most subjects.

This clone is a singleton in its sample. Its antigen is unidentified. In the PCR, 60 Vbeta and 13 Jbeta primers were used. Original data processing: Approximately 80 million unique TCR beta chains, roughly 11 million of them shared, were counted by a later analysis. TCRdb's copy holds only in-frame clones and misses some; the assay was immunoSEQ multiplex PCR. For V, J and clone size, that table is used; D and trimming come from the DNA. The sample has 120,000 to 150,000 clones; approximately 86% are singletons. CDR3 length: 15 amino acids. Trimming removed 5 bases from V and 10 bases from J; junction bases left unmatched: 13. Looked up from germline, CDR1 is SEHNR and CDR2 is FQNEAQ (reference sequence).

The receptor comes from a woman in her 40s in good health and CMV-seronegative. The chain couples TRBV7-9 to TRBJ2-1, with 8 bases matching TRBD1. Material: PBMCs. CDR3 nucleotides: TGTGCCAGCAGCCCCCGTGGGACAGGCAGTATGGAGCAGTTCTTC. Amino acid sequence: CASSPRGTGSMEQFF.